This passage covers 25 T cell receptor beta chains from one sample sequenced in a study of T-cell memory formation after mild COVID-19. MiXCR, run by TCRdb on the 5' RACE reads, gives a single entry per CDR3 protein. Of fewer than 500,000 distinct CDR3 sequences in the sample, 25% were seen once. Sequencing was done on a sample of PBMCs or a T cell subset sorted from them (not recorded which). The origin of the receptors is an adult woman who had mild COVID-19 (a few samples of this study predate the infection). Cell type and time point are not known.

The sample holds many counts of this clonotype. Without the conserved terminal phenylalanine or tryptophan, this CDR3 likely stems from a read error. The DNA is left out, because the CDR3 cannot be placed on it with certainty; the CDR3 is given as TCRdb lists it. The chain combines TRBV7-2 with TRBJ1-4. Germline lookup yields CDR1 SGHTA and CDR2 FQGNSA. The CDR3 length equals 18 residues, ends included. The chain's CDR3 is CASSLEAGRMGLMKNCFV.

The CDR3 is CASSPQGQGVLNTEAFF. The CDR3 nucleotides read TGTGCCAGCAGTCCCCAGGGACAGGGGGTACTGAACACTGAAGCTTTCTTT. The chain links TRBV6-1 to TRBJ1-1, with 11 bases lining up with TRBD1. Per germline, CDR1 MNHNS and CDR2 SASEGT. The CDR3 totals 17 residues. The V gene end was trimmed by 5 bases and the J gene end by 0 bases; junction bases not matched to a gene: 8.

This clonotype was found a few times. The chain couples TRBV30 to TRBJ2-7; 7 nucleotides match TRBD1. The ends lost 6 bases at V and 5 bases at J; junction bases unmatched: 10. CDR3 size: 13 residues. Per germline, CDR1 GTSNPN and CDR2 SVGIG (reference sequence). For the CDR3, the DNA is TGTGCCTGCCTGACAGGGAACCTCCACGAGCAGTACTTC. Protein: CACLTGNLHEQYF.

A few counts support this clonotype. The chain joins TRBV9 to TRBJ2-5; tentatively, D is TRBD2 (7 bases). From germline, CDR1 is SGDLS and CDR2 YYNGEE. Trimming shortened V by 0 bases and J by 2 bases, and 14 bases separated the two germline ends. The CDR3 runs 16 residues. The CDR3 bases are TGTGCCAGCAGCGTAGATGGGGGGGCCCAGCAAGAGACCCAGTACTTC. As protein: CASSVDGGAQQETQYF.

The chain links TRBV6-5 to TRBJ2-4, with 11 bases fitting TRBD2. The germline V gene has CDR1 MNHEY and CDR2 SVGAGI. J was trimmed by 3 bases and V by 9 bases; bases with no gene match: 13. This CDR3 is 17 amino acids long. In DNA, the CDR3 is TGTGCCAGTCGGAGTCTAGCGGGGGGAGGGGGCAAAAACATTCAGTACTTC. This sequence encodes CASRSLAGGGGKNIQYF.

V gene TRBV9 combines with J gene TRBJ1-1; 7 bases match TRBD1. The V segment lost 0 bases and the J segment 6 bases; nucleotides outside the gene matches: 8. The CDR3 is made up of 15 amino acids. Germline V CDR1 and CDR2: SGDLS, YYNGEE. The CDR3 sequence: CASSVEGAAGAEAFF. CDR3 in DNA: TGTGCCAGCAGCGTAGAGGGGGCGGCTGGGGCTGAAGCTTTCTTT.

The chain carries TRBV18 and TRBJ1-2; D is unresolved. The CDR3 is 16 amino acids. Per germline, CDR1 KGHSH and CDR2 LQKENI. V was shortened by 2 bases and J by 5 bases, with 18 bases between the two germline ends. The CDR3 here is CASSPSTWGALYGYTF. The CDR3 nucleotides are TGTGCCAGCTCACCAAGTACCTGGGGAGCCCTTTATGGCTACACCTTC.

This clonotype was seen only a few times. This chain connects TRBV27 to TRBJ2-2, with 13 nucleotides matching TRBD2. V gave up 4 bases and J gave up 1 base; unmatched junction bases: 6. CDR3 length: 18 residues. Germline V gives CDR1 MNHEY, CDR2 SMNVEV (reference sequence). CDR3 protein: CASSWTSGRGQNTGELFF. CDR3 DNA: TGTGCCAGCAGTTGGACTAGCGGGAGAGGGCAGAACACCGGGGAGCTGTTTTTT.

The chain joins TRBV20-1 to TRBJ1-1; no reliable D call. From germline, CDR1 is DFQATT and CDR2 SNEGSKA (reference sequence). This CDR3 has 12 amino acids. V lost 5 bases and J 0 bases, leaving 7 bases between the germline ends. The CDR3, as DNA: TGCAGTGCTTACAGCTTGAACACTGAAGCTTTCTTT. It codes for CSAYSLNTEAFF.

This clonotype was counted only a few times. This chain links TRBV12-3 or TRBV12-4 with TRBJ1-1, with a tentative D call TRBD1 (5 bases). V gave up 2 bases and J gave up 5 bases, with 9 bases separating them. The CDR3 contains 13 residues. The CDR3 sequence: CASSLLEGTEAFF. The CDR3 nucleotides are TGTGCCAGCAGTTTACTTGAGGGGACTGAAGCTTTCTTT.

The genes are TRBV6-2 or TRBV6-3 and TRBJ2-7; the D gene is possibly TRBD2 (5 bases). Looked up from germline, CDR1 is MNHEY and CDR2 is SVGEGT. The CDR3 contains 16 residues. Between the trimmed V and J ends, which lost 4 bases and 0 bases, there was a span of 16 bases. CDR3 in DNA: TGTGCCAGCAGTTCCAGGACTGGGATCGACTCCTACGAGCAGTACTTC. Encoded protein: CASSSRTGIDSYEQYF.

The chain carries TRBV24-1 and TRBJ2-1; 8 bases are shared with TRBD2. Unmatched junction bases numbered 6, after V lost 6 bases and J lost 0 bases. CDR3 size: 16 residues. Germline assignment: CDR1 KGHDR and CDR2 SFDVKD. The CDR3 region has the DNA TGTGCCACCAGTAATAGCGGGACAAGCTCCTACAATGAGCAGTTCTTC. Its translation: CATSNSGTSSYNEQFF.

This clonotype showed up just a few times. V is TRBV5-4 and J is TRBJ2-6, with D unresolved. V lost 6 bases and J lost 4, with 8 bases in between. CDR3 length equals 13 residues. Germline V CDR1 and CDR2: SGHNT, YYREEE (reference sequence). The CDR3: CASKSPGANVLTF. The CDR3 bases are TGTGCCAGCAAAAGCCCCGGGGCCAACGTCCTGACTTTC.

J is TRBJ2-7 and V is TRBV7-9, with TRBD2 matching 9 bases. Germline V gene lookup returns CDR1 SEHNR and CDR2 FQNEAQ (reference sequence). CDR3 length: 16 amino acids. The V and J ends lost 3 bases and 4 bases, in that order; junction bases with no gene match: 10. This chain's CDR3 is CASSFPSGTSSYEQYF. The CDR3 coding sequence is TGTGCCAGCAGCTTCCCTTCCGGGACTAGCAGTTACGAGCAGTACTTC.

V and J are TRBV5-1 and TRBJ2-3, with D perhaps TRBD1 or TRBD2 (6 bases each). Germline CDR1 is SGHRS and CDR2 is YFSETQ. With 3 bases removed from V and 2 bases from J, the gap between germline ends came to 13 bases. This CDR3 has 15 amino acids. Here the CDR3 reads CASSWGARNTDTQYF. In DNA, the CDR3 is TGCGCCAGCAGCTGGGGGGCCCGGAACACAGATACGCAGTATTTT.

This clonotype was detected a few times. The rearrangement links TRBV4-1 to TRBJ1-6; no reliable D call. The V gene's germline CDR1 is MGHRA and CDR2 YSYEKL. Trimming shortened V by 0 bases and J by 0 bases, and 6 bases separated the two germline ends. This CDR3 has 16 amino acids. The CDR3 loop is CASSQESSSYNSPLHF. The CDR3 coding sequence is TGCGCCAGCAGCCAAGAGTCGAGCTCCTATAATTCACCCCTCCACTTT.

This CDR3 reads CASSPWDSNPLMNTEAFF. The DNA for the CDR3 is TGTGCCAGCAGTCCCTGGGACAGCAACCCGTTAATGAACACTGAAGCTTTCTTT. The chain is built from TRBV12-3 or TRBV12-4 and TRBJ1-1; 7 nucleotides align to TRBD1. The CDR3 is 18 residues long. V trimming: 5 bases; J trimming: 0 bases; junction bases outside the gene matches: 15.

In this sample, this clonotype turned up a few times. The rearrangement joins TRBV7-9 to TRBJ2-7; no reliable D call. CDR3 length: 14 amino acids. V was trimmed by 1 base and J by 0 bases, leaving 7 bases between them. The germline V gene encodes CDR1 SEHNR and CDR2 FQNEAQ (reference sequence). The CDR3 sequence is CASSLEGVSYEQYF. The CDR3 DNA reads TGTGCCAGCAGCTTAGAGGGTGTCTCCTACGAGCAGTACTTC.

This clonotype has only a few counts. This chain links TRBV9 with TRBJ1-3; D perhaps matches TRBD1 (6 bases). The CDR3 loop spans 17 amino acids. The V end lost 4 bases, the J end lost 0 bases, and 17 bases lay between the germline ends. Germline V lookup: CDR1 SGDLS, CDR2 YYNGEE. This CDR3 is CASSPYEGVHSGNTIYF. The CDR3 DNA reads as TGTGCCAGCAGCCCATATGAGGGGGTCCACTCTGGAAACACCATATATTTT.

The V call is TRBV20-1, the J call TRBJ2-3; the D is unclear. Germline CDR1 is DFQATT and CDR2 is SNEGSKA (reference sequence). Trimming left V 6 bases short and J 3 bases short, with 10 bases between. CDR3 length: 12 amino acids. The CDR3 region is CSALVGTDTQYF. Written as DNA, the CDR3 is TGCAGTGCACTCGTAGGGACAGATACGCAGTATTTT.

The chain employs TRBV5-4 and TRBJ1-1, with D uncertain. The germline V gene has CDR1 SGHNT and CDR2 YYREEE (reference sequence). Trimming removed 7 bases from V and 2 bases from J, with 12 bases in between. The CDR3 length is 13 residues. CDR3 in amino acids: CASLLPGNTEAFF. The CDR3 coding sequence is TGTGCCAGCCTCCTGCCGGGCAACACTGAAGCTTTCTTT.

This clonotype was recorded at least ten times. The CDR3 bases are TGCGCCAGCAGCCCCGGGACAGGGTACTACGAGCAGTACTTC. As protein: CASSPGTGYYEQYF. The J gene is TRBJ2-7, the V gene TRBV5-1; 9 nucleotides line up with TRBD1. The CDR3 has 14 amino acids. Losses at the gene ends were 4 bases for V and 3 bases for J; bases not matched to a gene: 5. The germline CDR1 and CDR2 sequences are SGHRS and YFSETQ.

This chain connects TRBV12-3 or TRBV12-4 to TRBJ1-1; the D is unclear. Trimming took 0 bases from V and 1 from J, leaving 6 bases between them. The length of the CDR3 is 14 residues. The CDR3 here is CASSLAGSNTEAFF. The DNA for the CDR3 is TGTGCCAGCAGTTTAGCGGGCTCGAACACTGAAGCTTTCTTT.

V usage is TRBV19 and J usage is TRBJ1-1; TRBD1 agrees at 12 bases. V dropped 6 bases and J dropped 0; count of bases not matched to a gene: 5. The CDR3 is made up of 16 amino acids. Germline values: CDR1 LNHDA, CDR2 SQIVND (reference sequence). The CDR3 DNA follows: TGTGCCAGTAGGGCTGGGACAGGGGGCCTGAACACTGAAGCTTTCTTT. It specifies CASRAGTGGLNTEAFF.

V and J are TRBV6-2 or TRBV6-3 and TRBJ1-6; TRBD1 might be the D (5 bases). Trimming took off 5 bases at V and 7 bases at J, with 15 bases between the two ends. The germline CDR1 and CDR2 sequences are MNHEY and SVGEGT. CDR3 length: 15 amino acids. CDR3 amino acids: CASSREGSRNSPLHF. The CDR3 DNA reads TGTGCCAGCAGTCGCGAGGGGTCCCGCAATTCACCCCTCCACTTT.